Listed below are T cell receptor beta chains from one sample, sequenced in a study of T cell repertoires in cytomegalovirus infection. TCRdb re-called the reads through MiXCR, storing one row per CDR3 protein. The sample lists about 150,000 distinct CDR3 sequences; 20% to 25% were seen once. Material for sequencing was PBMCs. The receptors come from a human donor in good health (CMV status not recorded). Some clones in this sample may be carry-over from other donors' samples. The CDR3 runs from the conserved cysteine through the conserved F or W. A D gene is named only where the DNA matches it firmly. Clone size is shown for a subset of rows, as once, few, many or a class of expanded clone.

D gene: .; V gene: TRBV12-3/TRBV12-4; CDR3 length: 15; clone size: few; J gene: TRBJ2-2; CDR3 protein: CASSLSFPGTGELFF; CDR3 DNA: TGTGCCAGCAGTTTGAGTTTCCCGGGAACCGGGGAGCTGTTTTTT
D gene: TRBD1; V gene: TRBV28; CDR3 length: 15; clone size: .; J gene: TRBJ1-6; CDR3 protein: CASSFATGTNSPLHF; CDR3 DNA: TGTGCCAGCAGTTTTGCGACAGGGACGAATTCACCCCTCCACTTT
D gene: .; V gene: TRBV4-1; CDR3 length: 15; clone size: .; J gene: TRBJ2-2; CDR3 protein: CASSQDRSGNGELFF; CDR3 DNA: TGCGCCAGCAGCCAAGATCGCTCAGGGAACGGGGAGCTGTTTTTT
D gene: .; V gene: TRBV3-1; CDR3 length: 15; clone size: few; J gene: TRBJ1-2; CDR3 protein: CASSLQGSSGHGYTF; CDR3 DNA: TGTGCCAGCAGCCTACAGGGTTCAAGTGGCCATGGCTACACCTTC
D gene: TRBD2; V gene: TRBV20-1; CDR3 length: 16; clone size: .; J gene: TRBJ2-3; CDR3 protein: CSARKEREKSTDTQYF; CDR3 DNA: TGCAGTGCTAGGAAAGAGCGGGAAAAAAGCACAGATACGCAGTATTTT
D gene: .; V gene: TRBV14; CDR3 length: 12; clone size: few; J gene: TRBJ2-3; CDR3 protein: CASSQFSGTQYF; CDR3 DNA: TGTGCCAGCAGCCAATTTAGCGGTACGCAGTATTTT
D gene: .; V gene: TRBV7-2; CDR3 length: 15; clone size: few; J gene: TRBJ2-5; CDR3 protein: CASSLARTEQETQYF; CDR3 DNA: TGTGCCAGCAGCTTAGCGAGGACAGAACAAGAGACCCAGTACTTC
D gene: .; V gene: TRBV27; CDR3 length: 15; clone size: few; J gene: TRBJ1-5; CDR3 protein: CASSRALALNQPQHF; CDR3 DNA: TGTGCCAGCAGTCGCGCTCTCGCGCTCAATCAGCCCCAGCATTTT
D gene: .; V gene: TRBV7-2; CDR3 length: 13; clone size: many; J gene: TRBJ1-6; CDR3 protein: CASSLTGQSPLHF; CDR3 DNA: TGTGCCAGCAGCTTAACAGGGCAGTCACCCCTCCACTTT
D gene: .; V gene: TRBV7-2; CDR3 length: 15; clone size: many; J gene: TRBJ2-7; CDR3 protein: CASTEGGGAYYEQYF; CDR3 DNA: TGTGCCAGCACCGAGGGAGGGGGCGCTTACTACGAGCAGTACTTC
D gene: .; V gene: TRBV7-9; CDR3 length: 15; clone size: few; J gene: TRBJ1-1; CDR3 protein: CASSLEFNMNTEAFF; CDR3 DNA: TGTGCCAGCAGCTTAGAGTTCAATATGAACACTGAAGCTTTCTTT
D gene: .; V gene: TRBV28; CDR3 length: 12; clone size: .; J gene: TRBJ2-1; CDR3 protein: CASSLFNNEQFF; CDR3 DNA: TGTGCCAGCAGTTTATTCAACAATGAGCAGTTCTTC
D gene: .; V gene: TRBV30; CDR3 length: 15; clone size: .; J gene: TRBJ1-6; CDR3 protein: CAWSPSTGVLSPLHF; CDR3 DNA: TGTGCCTGGAGCCCTTCGACAGGCGTATTATCACCCCTCCACTTT
D gene: TRBD1; V gene: TRBV7-9; CDR3 length: 16; clone size: few; J gene: TRBJ2-1; CDR3 protein: CASSLVDRALGNEQFF; CDR3 DNA: TGTGCCAGCAGCTTAGTGGACAGGGCTTTAGGCAATGAGCAGTTCTTC
D gene: .; V gene: TRBV19; CDR3 length: 12; clone size: few; J gene: TRBJ2-3; CDR3 protein: CASREHTDTQYF; CDR3 DNA: TGTGCCAGCAGAGAGCACACAGATACGCAGTATTTT
D gene: TRBD1; V gene: TRBV5-1; CDR3 length: 17; clone size: many; J gene: TRBJ1-6; CDR3 protein: CASSKRTPGQGVSPLHF; CDR3 DNA: TGCGCCAGCAGCAAACGGACACCCGGACAGGGGGTTTCACCCCTCCACTTT
D gene: .; V gene: TRBV24-1; CDR3 length: 15; clone size: many; J gene: TRBJ2-2; CDR3 protein: CATSDLQDNTGELFF; CDR3 DNA: TGTGCCACCAGTGATTTGCAGGATAACACCGGGGAGCTGTTTTTT
D gene: .; V gene: TRBV6-2/TRBV6-3; CDR3 length: 15; clone size: .; J gene: TRBJ2-7; CDR3 protein: CASSHLGDSRYEQYF; CDR3 DNA: TGTGCCAGCAGCCACCTCGGGGACTCCCGCTACGAGCAGTACTTC
D gene: TRBD2; V gene: TRBV7-9; CDR3 length: 15; clone size: .; J gene: TRBJ2-3; CDR3 protein: CASSRLAGATDTQYF; CDR3 DNA: TGTGCCAGCAGCCGACTAGCGGGGGCCACAGATACGCAGTATTTT
D gene: TRBD2; V gene: TRBV11-1; CDR3 length: 16; clone size: many; J gene: TRBJ2-1; CDR3 protein: CASSSRTSGTYNEQFF; CDR3 DNA: TGTGCCAGCAGCTCCCGGACTAGCGGCACCTACAATGAGCAGTTCTTC
D gene: .; V gene: TRBV12-3/TRBV12-4; CDR3 length: 14; clone size: .; J gene: TRBJ1-2; CDR3 protein: CASSSGGLGSGYTF; CDR3 DNA: TGTGCCAGCAGTTCCGGGGGGTTGGGGAGCGGCTACACCTTC
D gene: .; V gene: TRBV6-1; CDR3 length: 14; clone size: .; J gene: TRBJ2-7; CDR3 protein: CASSTLASTYEQYF; CDR3 DNA: TGTGCCAGCAGTACCCTAGCATCGACCTACGAGCAGTACTTC
D gene: .; V gene: TRBV11-2; CDR3 length: 16; clone size: many; J gene: TRBJ2-1; CDR3 protein: CASSPLRGSSYNEQFF; CDR3 DNA: TGTGCCAGCAGCCCCCTCCGCGGTAGCTCCTACAATGAGCAGTTCTTC